What follows is one TCR beta chain and its context. Its cognate antigen is unknown. Through a sample-barcoded 5' primer and a J-beta primer mix, a second PCR was run for roughly 7 to 11 cycles. From the 5' RACE reads, TCRdb called clonotypes with MiXCR, one entry per CDR3 protein. The table has 850,000 to 950,000 distinct CDR3 sequences, around 28% seen once; the top ten hold 17%. This CDR3 spans 13 amino acids. The germline V gene encodes CDR1 WSHSY and CDR2 SAAADI. The V end lost 0 bases, the J end lost 6 bases, and 6 bases lay between the germline ends. The extraction recovered at least 5.5 micrograms of total RNA per sample. This specimen comes from a study of blood T cells in healthy people across ages. Study results and caveats: No conclusive comparison of naive versus antigen-experienced cells was possible with unsorted PBMCs. Observed TCR beta diversity per million T cells went down as age went up. This fall followed a roughly linear course with age. No one knew whether donors had CMV, which possibly confounded expanded clonotype changes.

Sequencing was done on a sample of blood. This receptor was identified in a woman of 80 years or more in good health. The V gene is TRBV10-2, the J gene TRBJ1-5; D not resolved. The CDR3 is CASSESWGQPQHF. DNA of the CDR3: TGCGCCAGCAGTGAGTCGTGGGGTCAGCCCCAGCATTTT.